The clone carrying this T cell receptor beta chain was observed a handful of times. The sample comes from a study of T-cell memory formation after mild COVID-19. From the 5' RACE reads, TCRdb called clonotypes with MiXCR, one entry per CDR3 protein. The table includes about 620,000 distinct CDR3 sequences, roughly 18% detected once. Trimming stripped 0 bases from V and 8 bases from J, with 23 bases between. The V gene's germline CDR1 is SGHRS and CDR2 YFSETQ. The CDR3 runs 17 residues. The receptor was derived from an adult woman who had mild COVID-19 (a few samples of this study predate the infection). Cell type and time point are not known. What was sequenced was PBMCs or a T cell subset sorted from them (not recorded which). This chain uses TRBV5-1 with TRBJ1-2; no clear D. CDR3 sequence reads: CASSLGPLESPVRGYTF. The CDR3 DNA follows: TGCGCCAGCAGCTTGGGGCCCCTGGAATCCCCGGTTCGAGGCTACACCTTC.